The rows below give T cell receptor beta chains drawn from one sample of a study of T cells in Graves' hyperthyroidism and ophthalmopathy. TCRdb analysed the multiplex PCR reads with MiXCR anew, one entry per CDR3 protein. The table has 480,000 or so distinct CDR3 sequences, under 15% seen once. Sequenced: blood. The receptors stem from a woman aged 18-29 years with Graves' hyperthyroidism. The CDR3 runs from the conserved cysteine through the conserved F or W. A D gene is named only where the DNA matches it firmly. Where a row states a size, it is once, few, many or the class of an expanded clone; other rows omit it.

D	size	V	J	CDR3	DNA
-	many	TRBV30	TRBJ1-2	CAWSVRVPNYGYTF	TGTGCCTGGAGTGTACGAGTCCCTAACTATGGCTACACCTTC
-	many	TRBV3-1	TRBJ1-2	CASSQGTLPKYGYTF	TGTGCCAGCAGCCAAGGGACATTACCTAAGTATGGCTACACCTTC
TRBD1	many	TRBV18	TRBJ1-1	CASSPGDRVGNTEAFF	TGTGCCAGCTCACCCGGGGACAGGGTGGGGAACACTGAAGCTTTCTTT
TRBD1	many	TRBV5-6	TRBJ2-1	CASSLGQGGRNEQFF	TGTGCCAGCAGCTTGGGACAGGGTGGTCGGAATGAGCAGTTCTTC
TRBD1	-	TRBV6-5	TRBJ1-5	CASSFDRVDQPQHF	TGTGCCAGCAGTTTTGACAGGGTTGATCAGCCCCAGCATTTT
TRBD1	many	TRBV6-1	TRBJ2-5	CASSEARTGGIQYF	TGTGCCAGCAGTGAAGCTAGGACAGGGGGCATCCAGTACTTC
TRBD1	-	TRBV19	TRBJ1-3	CASTHRGSAGNTIYF	TGTGCCAGTACTCACAGGGGCAGTGCTGGAAACACCATATATTTT
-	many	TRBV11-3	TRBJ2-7	CASSQRTRMFYEQYF	TGTGCCAGCAGCCAGAGGACACGGATGTTCTACGAGCAGTACTTC
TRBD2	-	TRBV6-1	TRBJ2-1	CATHRLAGYNEQFF	TGTGCCACCCATCGACTAGCGGGATACAATGAGCAGTTCTTC
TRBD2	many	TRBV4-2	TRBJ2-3	CASSQISTSGTDTQYF	TGTGCCAGCAGCCAAATTTCCACTAGCGGCACAGATACGCAGTATTTT
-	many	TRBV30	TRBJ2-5	CAWSVRGLGETQYF	TGTGCCTGGAGTGTACGGGGTCTCGGTGAGACCCAGTACTTC
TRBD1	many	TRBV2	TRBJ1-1	CASTNPGQRNTEAFF	TGTGCCAGCACCAACCCGGGACAGCGGAACACTGAAGCTTTCTTT
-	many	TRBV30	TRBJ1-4	CAWTGARWGEKLFF	TGTGCCTGGACGGGTGCTCGGTGGGGGGAAAAACTGTTTTTT
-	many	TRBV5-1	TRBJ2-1	CASSFGPTNEQFF	TGCGCCAGCAGCTTCGGACCCACCAATGAGCAGTTCTTC
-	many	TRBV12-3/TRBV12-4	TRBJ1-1	CASSSRQLNTEAFF	TGTGCCAGCAGTTCCCGACAGTTGAACACTGAAGCTTTCTTT
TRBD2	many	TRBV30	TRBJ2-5	CAWSRPGLAGETQYF	TGTGCCTGGTCACGACCGGGACTAGCGGGAGAGACCCAGTACTTC
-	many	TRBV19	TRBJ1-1	CASSSSQMNTEAFF	TGTGCCAGTAGTTCCTCGCAGATGAACACTGAAGCTTTCTTT
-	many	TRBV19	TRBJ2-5	CASSIGVWETQYF	TGTGCCAGTAGTATCGGAGTATGGGAGACCCAGTACTTC
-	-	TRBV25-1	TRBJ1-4	CASSVVDKTNEKLFF	TGTGCCAGCAGCGTGGTAGACAAAACTAATGAAAAACTGTTTTTT
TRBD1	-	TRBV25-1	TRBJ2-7	CATRQGARDEQYF	TGTGCCACTCGACAGGGGGCGCGGGACGAGCAGTACTTC
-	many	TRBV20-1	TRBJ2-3	CSARGRNTDTQYF	TGCAGTGCTAGGGGGCGTAACACAGATACGCAGTATTTT
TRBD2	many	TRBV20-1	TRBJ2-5	CSARSSGRGETQYF	TGCAGTGCTAGGTCTAGCGGGAGAGGAGAGACCCAGTACTTC
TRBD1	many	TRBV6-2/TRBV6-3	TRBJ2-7	CASYQGDRVPVQYF	TGTGCCAGCTACCAGGGGGACAGGGTTCCCGTGCAGTACTTC
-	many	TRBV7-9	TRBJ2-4	CASSSRTGAKNIQYF	TGTGCCAGCAGCTCTCGAACAGGGGCCAAAAACATTCAGTACTTC
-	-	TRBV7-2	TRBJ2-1	CASSLVGGWEQFF	TGTGCCAGCAGCTTAGTGGGTGGGTGGGAGCAGTTCTTC
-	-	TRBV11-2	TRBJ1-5	CASSLAGNSNQPQPF	TGTGCCAGCAGCTTGGCAGGGAATAGCAATCAGCCCCAGCCTTTT
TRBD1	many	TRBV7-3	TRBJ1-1	CASSAGGWTEAFF	TGTGCCAGCAGCGCAGGGGGCTGGACTGAAGCTTTCTTT
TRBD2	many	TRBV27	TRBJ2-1	CASSLLAGGQNEQFF	TGTGCCAGCAGTTTATTGGCGGGAGGGCAGAATGAGCAGTTCTTC
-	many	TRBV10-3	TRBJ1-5	CAISAMNQPQHF	TGTGCCATCAGTGCTATGAATCAGCCCCAGCATTTT
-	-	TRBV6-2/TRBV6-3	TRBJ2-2	CANIGDTGALFF	TGTGCCAACATTGGCGACACCGGGGCGCTGTTTTTT
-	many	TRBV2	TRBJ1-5	CASDTGTNSNQPQHF	TGTGCCAGCGACACCGGGACAAATAGCAATCAGCCCCAGCATTTT
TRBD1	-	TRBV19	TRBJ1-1	CASSAYHRGRENTEAFF	TGTGCCAGTAGTGCCTACCACAGGGGGCGGGAGAACACTGAAGCTTTCTTT
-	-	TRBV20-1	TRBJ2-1	CSARPVGIPNEQFF	TGCAGTGCCAGGCCCGTGGGTATCCCCAATGAGCAGTTCTTC
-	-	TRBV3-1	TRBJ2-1	CASRDDYNEQFF	TGTGCCAGCAGGGACGACTACAATGAGCAGTTCTTC
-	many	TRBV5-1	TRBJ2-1	CASSLGTGGHEQFF	TGCGCCAGCAGCTTAGGGACTGGGGGGCATGAGCAGTTCTTC
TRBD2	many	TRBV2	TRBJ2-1	CASSGDGAGLAGGPYNEQFF	TGTGCCAGCAGTGGAGATGGGGCGGGACTAGCGGGAGGGCCTTACAATGAGCAGTTCTTC
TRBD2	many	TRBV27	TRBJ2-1	CASSPRVAGVDNHEQFF	TGTGCCAGCAGCCCCCGCGTGGCGGGAGTAGATAACCATGAGCAGTTCTTC
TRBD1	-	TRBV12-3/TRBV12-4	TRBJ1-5	CASTRLGGSGGQPQHF	TGTGCCAGCACCCGGTTGGGAGGGTCAGGGGGTCAGCCCCAGCATTTT